Listed below are T cell receptor beta chains from one sample, sequenced in a study of cytomegalovirus exposure and HLA in healthy donors. The protocol was immunoSEQ multiplex PCR, while the TCRdb copy is restricted to in-frame clones and leaves out a portion. The sample lists approximately 160,000 clones, over 80% occurring once. Input material: PBMCs. These TCRs come from a woman aged 50 to 60 in good health and CMV-seropositive. The CDR3 runs from the conserved cysteine through the conserved F or W. D genes are given only for firm matches. Clone size is not always given. Where it is, it says once, few, many or a class for expanded clones.

>-|TRBV5-1|TRBJ1-1|TRBD1
CASSLGQGLNTEAFF
TGCGCCAGCAGCCTAGGACAGGGACTGAACACTGAAGCTTTCTTT
>-|TRBV19|TRBJ2-3|TRBD2
CASSAPPGLAGGPTDTQYF
TGTGCCAGTAGTGCCCCCCCGGGACTAGCGGGAGGGCCAACAGATACGCAGTATTTT
>-|TRBV7-6|TRBJ2-1|TRBD1
CASSLVQGGPYNEQFF
TGTGCCAGCAGCTTAGTACAGGGGGGACCCTACAATGAGCAGTTCTTC
>-|TRBV11-2|TRBJ1-2|-
CASRPLGVFIGGYTF
TGTGCCAGCAGGCCCCTGGGCGTCTTTATTGGAGGCTACACCTTC
>-|TRBV7-3|TRBJ2-1|TRBD1
CASSLAAGGYNEQFF
TGTGCCAGCAGCTTAGCGGCAGGGGGTTACAATGAGCAGTTCTTC
>-|TRBV5-4|TRBJ1-1|TRBD1
CASSLARGRGAYNTEAFF
TGTGCCAGCAGCTTGGCCAGGGGCAGGGGGGCCTACAACACTGAAGCTTTCTTT
>-|TRBV14|TRBJ1-2|-
CASSRLGGINYGYTF
TGTGCCAGCAGCCGGTTGGGGGGTATCAACTATGGCTACACCTTC
>-|TRBV11-2|TRBJ1-5|-
CASSFDLQGQPQHF
TGTGCCAGCAGCTTCGACCTCCAGGGACAGCCCCAGCATTTT
>-|TRBV29-1|TRBJ1-2|TRBD1
CSVWDRGLIYGYTF
TGCAGCGTGTGGGACAGGGGGCTCATCTATGGCTACACCTTC
>-|TRBV7-2|TRBJ1-1|-
CASSLGGGAFF
TGTGCCAGCAGCTTAGGCGGTGGAGCTTTCTTT
>-|TRBV7-2|TRBJ2-1|-
CASSLSARGGQFF
TGTGCCAGCAGCTTATCGGCCCGAGGGGGGCAGTTCTTC
>-|TRBV2|TRBJ2-3|TRBD2
CASRGGRDADTQYF
TGTGCCAGCAGGGGGGGGAGGGACGCAGATACGCAGTATTTT
>-|TRBV5-4|TRBJ2-1|TRBD2
CATNNGGTSVYNEQFF
TGTGCCACGAACAATGGGGGGACTAGCGTATACAATGAGCAGTTCTTC
>-|TRBV7-2|TRBJ1-2|TRBD1
CASSLSDRAGYGYTF
TGTGCCAGCAGCCTCTCCGACAGGGCGGGATATGGCTACACCTTC
>-|TRBV10-2|TRBJ1-4|-
CASSARGGPTNEKLFF
TGCGCCAGCAGTGCGCGGGGGGGACCAACTAATGAAAAACTGTTTTTT
>-|TRBV2|TRBJ2-3|-
CASRATAPSTDTQYF
TGTGCCAGCAGGGCGACTGCCCCTAGCACAGATACGCAGTATTTT
>-|TRBV7-2|TRBJ1-1|-
CASSRDMNTEAFF
TGTGCCAGCAGCAGAGACATGAACACTGAAGCTTTCTTT
>few|TRBV7-8|TRBJ2-3|-
CASSILMRQIATDTQYF
TGTGCCAGCAGCATCCTAATGAGACAGATCGCCACAGATACGCAGTATTTT
>-|TRBV5-1|TRBJ2-2|TRBD2
CASRRAGAGDGELFF
TGCGCCAGCAGACGAGCGGGGGCCGGCGACGGGGAGCTGTTTTTT
>few|TRBV7-9|TRBJ1-2|TRBD1
CASSPLTGAPTYGYTF
TGTGCCAGCAGCCCCTTGACAGGGGCTCCAACTTATGGCTACACCTTC
>-|TRBV2|TRBJ1-6|-
CASSEAPATVRLHF
TGTGCCAGCAGTGAGGCCCCAGCGACGGTAAGACTCCACTTT
>-|TRBV5-1|TRBJ1-3|TRBD1
CASSSGQVSGNTIYF
TGCGCCAGCAGCTCGGGACAGGTCTCTGGAAACACCATATATTTT
>few|TRBV5-8|TRBJ1-3|-
CASSGAFGNTIYF
TGTGCCAGCAGCGGGGCCTTTGGAAACACCATATATTTT
>-|TRBV28|TRBJ2-7|-
CASSLLTTGEQYF
TGTGCCAGCAGTTTACTAACCACCGGCGAGCAGTACTTC
>-|TRBV6-5|TRBJ2-2|TRBD1
CASSYTGVGTGELFF
TGTGCCAGCAGTTATACAGGGGTCGGCACCGGGGAGCTGTTTTTT
>once|TRBV30|TRBJ1-2|-
CAWSEEGVYGYTF
TGTGCCTGGAGTGAGGAGGGAGTCTATGGCTACACCTTC
>-|TRBV7-2|TRBJ2-7|TRBD1
CASSLDRGSYEQYF
TGTGCCAGCAGCTTAGACAGGGGATCCTACGAGCAGTACTTC
>-|TRBV5-1|TRBJ2-1|TRBD2
CASSSTSGGNEQFF
TGCGCCAGCTCCAGTACTAGCGGGGGCAATGAGCAGTTCTTC
>-|TRBV4-3|TRBJ2-3|TRBD2
CASSQDPARGVAGGTTDTQYF
TGCGCCAGCAGCCAAGATCCCGCGCGAGGGGTGGCGGGAGGGACCACAGATACGCAGTATTTT
>-|TRBV14|TRBJ2-1|TRBD1
CASSQVSRVLRPGQGVDEQFF
TGTGCCAGCAGCCAAGTTAGTCGGGTCCTGCGACCGGGACAGGGAGTTGATGAGCAGTTCTTC
>-|TRBV6-1|TRBJ1-2|-
CASSGRGYTF
TGTGCCAGCAGTGGCAGGGGCTACACCTTC
>few|TRBV29-1|TRBJ1-1|TRBD1
CSADRAVGEAFF
TGCAGCGCCGACAGGGCCGTTGGGGAAGCTTTCTTT
>-|TRBV18|TRBJ2-7|-
CASSQADSYEQYF
TGTGCCAGCTCACAGGCGGATTCCTACGAGCAGTACTTC
>-|TRBV4-3|TRBJ2-7|-
CASSQDAGYEQYF
TGCGCCAGCAGCCAAGATGCCGGGTACGAGCAGTACTTC
>-|TRBV18|TRBJ2-2|TRBD2
CASSLRGGRLNTGELFF
TGTGCCAGCTCACTCCGGGGCGGGAGGCTCAACACCGGGGAGCTGTTTTTT
>-|TRBV27|TRBJ2-1|-
CASSFGGSYNEQFF
TGTGCCAGCAGTTTCGGAGGATCCTACAATGAGCAGTTCTTC
>-|TRBV7-3|TRBJ1-2|-
CASSFEGWEDYGYTF
TGTGCCAGCAGCTTCGAGGGATGGGAGGACTATGGCTACACCTTC
>-|TRBV30|TRBJ2-7|TRBD2
CASDSGGLLYEQYF
TGTGCCTCAGATAGCGGGGGCCTCCTCTACGAGCAGTACTTC
>-|TRBV23-1|TRBJ1-4|-
CASSFHPQSLVEKLFF
TGCGCCAGCAGTTTCCATCCCCAAAGCCTCGTTGAAAAACTGTTTTTT
>-|TRBV7-8|TRBJ1-5|-
CASSAKRGGLNQPQHF
TGTGCCAGCAGCGCCAAGAGGGGGGGGCTCAATCAGCCCCAGCATTTT
>-|TRBV13|TRBJ2-7|-
CASSPPTGASYEQYF
TGTGCCAGCAGCCCGCCGACAGGAGCCTCCTACGAGCAGTACTTC
>-|TRBV6-1|TRBJ2-3|-
CASSEGGRNTDTQYF
TGTGCCAGCAGTGAAGGGGGCAGAAACACAGATACGCAGTATTTT
>-|TRBV7-2|TRBJ2-5|TRBD1
CASSPQGSLETQYF
TGTGCCAGCAGCCCACAGGGGTCGTTAGAGACCCAGTACTTC
>few|TRBV7-2|TRBJ1-3|-
CASAPWEGSGNTIYF
TGTGCCAGCGCCCCCTGGGAGGGGTCTGGAAACACCATATATTTT
>-|TRBV7-2|TRBJ2-3|-
CASSLAAGKQLTQYF
TGTGCCAGCAGCTTAGCTGCGGGGAAACAACTTACGCAGTATTTT
>-|TRBV7-3|TRBJ2-1|TRBD1
CASSPRDRDYNEQFF
TGTGCCAGCAGCCCCCGGGACAGGGATTACAATGAGCAGTTCTTC
>-|TRBV7-7|TRBJ2-3|TRBD2
CASSPVAGSSTDTQYF
TGTGCTAGCAGCCCCGTAGCGGGGTCTAGCACAGATACGCAGTATTTT
>-|TRBV5-6|TRBJ2-7|TRBD2
CASSLIRMGRTSGSYEQYF
TGTGCCAGCAGCTTGATAAGAATGGGGAGGACTAGCGGGAGCTACGAGCAGTACTTC
>-|TRBV11-2|TRBJ1-1|-
CASSPTQGTEAFF
TGTGCCAGCAGCCCAACACAGGGCACTGAAGCTTTCTTT
>-|TRBV30|TRBJ2-5|TRBD1
CAGTGLETQYF
TGTGCCGGGACAGGGCTTGAGACCCAGTACTTC
>-|TRBV29-1|TRBJ2-1|TRBD2
CSVEGSGGAKFYNEQFF
TGCAGCGTTGAAGGTAGCGGGGGGGCCAAGTTTTACAATGAGCAGTTCTTC
>-|TRBV5-1|TRBJ1-1|TRBD1
CASSPALTGTEAFF
TGCGCCAGCAGCCCCGCATTGACAGGGACTGAAGCTTTCTTT
>-|TRBV6-1|TRBJ1-4|-
CASSEFARQSNEKLFF
TGTGCCAGCAGTGAATTCGCCCGACAGTCTAATGAAAAACTGTTTTTT
>-|TRBV4-2|TRBJ1-2|TRBD1
CASSQLGQGAGGYTF
TGTGCCAGCAGCCAATTGGGACAGGGGGCAGGTGGCTACACCTTC
>-|TRBV6-1|TRBJ2-1|TRBD2
CASGASGRSNEQFF
TGTGCCAGCGGGGCTAGCGGGAGAAGCAATGAGCAGTTCTTC
>-|TRBV27|TRBJ2-7|-
CASSLRRDLTPYEQYF
TGTGCCAGCAGTTTAAGGCGGGACCTTACCCCCTACGAGCAGTACTTC
>-|TRBV10-3|TRBJ1-2|TRBD1
CAIEGTGHYGYTF
TGTGCCATCGAGGGGACAGGTCATTATGGCTACACCTTC
>-|TRBV7-3|TRBJ1-2|TRBD1
CASSPHAQQGLRGYTF
TGTGCCAGCAGCCCACACGCTCAACAGGGGCTGCGGGGCTACACCTTC
>few|TRBV28|TRBJ2-1|TRBD2
CASRSLAGGGMNEQFF
TGTGCCAGCAGAAGTTTAGCGGGAGGAGGGATGAATGAGCAGTTCTTC
>-|TRBV11-3|TRBJ2-1|-
CASSLGGSYNEQFF
TGTGCCAGCAGCTTAGGAGGTTCCTACAATGAGCAGTTCTTC